The source of this T cell receptor beta chain is a study of blood T cells in healthy people across ages. Study summary: About one barcoded beta molecule was captured per two T cells (by template switching).

J lost 13 bases, V lost 4 bases, and 3 bases had no gene match. The CDR3 is made up of 13 amino acids. CDR1 and CDR2 (germline): KGHDR, SFDVKD. It was with a sample-barcoded 5' primer and a J-beta primer mix that a second PCR of roughly 7 to 12 cycles was run. TCRdb analysed the 5' RACE reads with MiXCR anew, one entry per CDR3 protein. The repertoire holds hundreds of thousands of distinct CDR3 sequences, with 20% to 25% as singletons. The source is a man aged 70-80 years in good health. Sequencing input: blood. The V gene is TRBV24-1, the J gene TRBJ2-1; 13 bases are a match to TRBD2. The CDR3: CATSEAGLAGQFF. CDR3 nucleotide sequence: TGTGCCACCAGTGAAGCGGGACTAGCGGGACAGTTCTTC.